This T cell receptor beta chain is from a study of blood T cell repertoires in COVID-19. As handled by the study authors: Amplification from reference gene primers served as the basis for estimated nucleated cell counts. Libraries were prepared by immunoSEQ multiplex PCR; TCRdb keeps only in-frame clonotypes and omits some of them. V and J calls and clone size are given by that table; D and trimming were obtained from the DNA. The sample holds approximately 90,000 clones, 82% seen once. The sequence derives from a woman older than 75 with acute or convalescent COVID-19. The sequenced sample consisted of peripheral blood.

Written as DNA, the CDR3 is TGTGCCAGCAGCCTCGACAGGGAAACTGAAGCTTTCTTT. Translation gives CASSLDRETEAFF. This sequence joins TRBV7-3 and TRBJ1-1, with 7 bases lining up with TRBD1. Germline assignment: CDR1 SGHTA and CDR2 FQGTGA. Germline trimming cut 5 bases from V and 5 bases from J; bases unmatched to any gene: 5. This CDR3 comprises 13 residues.